A single T cell receptor beta chain is shown here with its context. This record comes from a study of T-cell reconstitution after alpha-beta-depleted transplantation in children. Molecular barcoding with unique molecular identifiers was used for the TCRbeta library. TCRdb itself ran the PCR reads through MiXCR, one entry per CDR3 protein. The repertoire consists of about a million distinct CDR3 sequences, with about 31% occurring once and the leading ten covering under 30%. The CDR3 covers 13 residues. Trimming left V 4 bases short and J 4 bases short, with 10 bases between. Germline V lookup: CDR1 SQVTM, CDR2 ANQGSEA.

The receptor's source is a boy younger than two who had a stem cell transplant for SCID, so the T cells may come from the graft donor. Sequences were derived from PBMCs, mostly from graft donor cells, sampled 360 days after TCRalphabeta/CD19-depleted stem cell transplant. The chain is built from TRBV29-1 and TRBJ2-2; D remains ambiguous. CDR3 in DNA: TGCAGCGTTGCCCCCGGCGGCACCGGGGAGCTGTTTTTT. Amino acids: CSVAPGGTGELFF.